The present TCR beta chain was sequenced within a study of T cell changes during pregnancy in multiple sclerosis. Generated by immunoSEQ multiplex PCR, the TCRdb table keeps only in-frame clones and is missing some. The sample yields around 56,000 clones, 90% seen once. The sequence derives from a female donor in good health, enrolled as a control in a pregnancy study. Specimen: peripheral blood, collected in the first trimester of pregnancy.

The chain's CDR3 is CASSTDLSPGLAVLDTQYF. The CDR3 DNA reads TGTGCCAGTAGTACAGACTTAAGCCCGGGACTAGCCGTTTTAGATACGCAGTATTTT. The chain uses TRBV19 and TRBJ2-3, with TRBD2 matching over 9 bases. CDR1 and CDR2 (germline): LNHDA, SQIVND (reference sequence). J lost 5 bases, V lost 4 bases, and 19 bases had no gene match. This CDR3 has 19 residues. The whole variable domain, filled in from reference TRBV19 and TRBJ2-3, reads DGGITQSPKYLFRKEGQNVTLSCEQNLNHDAMYWYRQDPGQGLRLIYYSQIVNDFQKGDIAEGYSVSREKKESFPLTVTSAQKNPTAFYLCASSTDLSPGLAVLDTQYFGPGTRLTVL.